What follows is one T cell receptor (beta chain) and its context. Per the authors' pipeline: Using reference gene primer amplification, nucleated cell counts were estimated. Clones were read by immunoSEQ multiplex PCR, and TCRdb kept only the in-frame ones, dropping some. That table is the source of V, J and clone size, and D and trimming were worked out from the DNA. The repertoire holds about 110,000 clones, around nine tenths seen once, with roughly 1.2% in the top ten. This sample was taken from a study of blood T cell repertoires in COVID-19. Across the study: Sites across the United States, Italy and Spain contributed samples from acute and convalescent COVID-19. The analysed material was cDNA or gDNA that came from T cells, B-cell-depleted T cells, or PBMCs.

V trimming: 0 bases; J trimming: 8 bases; junction bases outside the gene matches: 11. Germline-derived CDR1 and CDR2 are SGHAT and FQNNGV. The CDR3 spans 17 residues. The specimen sequenced was peripheral blood. This receptor was taken from a woman in her 30s with acute or convalescent COVID-19. The rearrangement joins TRBV11-2 to TRBJ2-2; 8 bases fit TRBD2. CDR3 in amino acids: CASSLERARGGRGELFF. Written as DNA, the CDR3 is TGTGCCAGCAGCTTAGAAAGGGCCCGGGGGGGCCGAGGGGAGCTGTTTTTT. Based on the CDR3 plus reference TRBV11-2 and TRBJ2-2, the full variable domain is EAGVAQSPRYKIIEKRQSVAFWCNPISGHATLYWYQQILGQGPKLLIQFQNNGVVDDSQLPKDRFSAERLKGVDSTLKIQPAKLEDSAVYLCASSLERARGGRGELFFGEGSRLTVL.